The present T cell receptor (beta chain) was sequenced within a study of OX40 agonist ivuxolimab in advanced cancers. For the study in its entirety: Ivuxolimab was a fully human IgG2 agonistic monoclonal antibody targeting the costimulatory receptor OX40 (CD134). Intravenous ivuxolimab was administered to patients every 2 weeks at six dose levels: 0.01, 0.1, 0.3, 1.5, 3 and 10 mg/kg. Among the approximately 50 dose-escalation patients, around 20 had hepatocellular carcinoma, 15 or so melanoma, 9 renal cell carcinoma and 9 head and neck cancer. The dose-escalation cohort was roughly 80% male with a mean age of approximately 59 years, ranging from about 20 to 80. Patients were allowed to have had prior anti-PD-1, anti-PD-L1 or anti-CTLA-4 therapy, and approximately 40% of the dose-escalation patients had been treated with checkpoint inhibitors. Partial responses occurred in three dose-escalation patients, of whom one had hepatocellular carcinoma and two had cutaneous melanoma. The purpose of peripheral TCRbeta sequencing was to test whether ivuxolimab changed TCR sequence diversity and led to clonal T-cell expansion. The paper covers the monotherapy dose-escalation part of the phase I ivuxolimab trial, which included N ≈ 57 patients.

The trial excluded patients who had a history of autoimmune disease or were on systemic immunosuppression. In every dose cohort, peripheral blood was drawn for TCR sequencing at baseline, cycle 4 day 1, and cycle 7 day 1. Samples came from an open-label, multicenter, first-in-human phase I dose-escalation trial of ivuxolimab. Adults with locally advanced or metastatic melanoma, renal cell carcinoma, hepatocellular carcinoma or head and neck squamous cell carcinoma were enrolled in the trial. CD4+ and CD8+ T cells were sorted separately from peripheral blood before TCR sequencing. As regards this clone: No cognate antigen has been identified for it. No much larger clone is present one base from it, and per-base qualities are unavailable.

Overall study results and their limits: In partial responders in the 0.1-3.0 mg/kg groups, normalized peripheral clonal expansion was found to be among the lowest, especially among CD8+ T cells. At doses of 0.1 to 3.0 mg/kg, clonal expansion of both CD4+ and CD8+ T cells in blood was seen between baseline and week 6. Antigen specificity was not determined for the clonally expanded peripheral T cells. On average, CD8+ T cells showed more expanded clones than CD4+ T cells after ivuxolimab. Low levels of normalized T-cell clonal expansion were also shown by some nonresponding patients.

CDR3 length: 15 amino acids, cysteine to phenylalanine. The retained sequence is limited to the CDR3, 45 bases, with the frame set at the first base. Cut back by 2 bases and 0 bases, the V and J ends lie 8 bases apart. The germline V gene gives CDR1 as SGHTA and CDR2 as FQGNSA. To sequence the TCRbeta CDR3 region, genomic DNA was isolated from the sorted cells. The immunoSEQ Assay was used for sequencing of TCRbeta CDR3 regions. TCRdb limited this immuneACCESS table to in-frame rearrangements with V and J called. A share of clones is missing; checked studies link under half to unresolved V genes, and the rest is unexplained. This sample holds some 75,000 clones; around 90% were observed only once. Together, the top ten hold 2.5% of the sample.

The TCR originated in an adult with an advanced solid tumor such as melanoma, head and neck, liver or kidney cancer. The specimen comprised CD4+ or CD8+ T cells sorted from blood, sampled in a trial of the OX40 agonist ivuxolimab. Rearrangement joined TRBV7-2 to TRBJ1-5; no D gene is confidently identified. The nucleotides read TGTGCCAGCAGCTTATTAGAAGATAGCAATCAGCCCCAGCATTTT. It encodes CASSLLEDSNQPQHF.